This T cell receptor (beta chain) was sequenced in a study of T cells after yellow fever vaccination. Findings and limits, study-wide: A small share of clonotypes appeared in both CD4 and CD8 compartments. Most clones from primary vaccination were detected again post-booster (roughly 96% CD4, roughly 85% CD8). A weaker secondary response peaked on day 5, the primary on day 15.

CDR1 is LNHDA, CDR2 SQIVND, per germline (reference sequence). V lost 10 bases, J lost 0 bases, and 16 bases lay in between. CDR3 length: 15 amino acids. Universal primer sites and UMIs were introduced during 5'RACE template-switching synthesis of TCR cDNA. MiXCR was run by TCRdb on the 5' RACE reads, yielding one entry per CDR3 protein. The table has roughly 180,000 distinct CDR3 sequences, about 6.2% seen once. This clonotype was seen more than once but under ten times. Its cognate antigen is unknown. This material consisted of CD4+ T cells sorted from PBMCs, taken on the day of the first yellow fever vaccination. The rearrangement uses TRBV19 and TRBJ2-1; maybe TRBD2 (5 bases). The clonotype comes from a man aged 18 to 30 who received the YFV17D yellow fever vaccine. Here the CDR3 reads CAITVGSGSYNEQFF. The CDR3 coding sequence is TGTGCCATTACAGTGGGGAGCGGCTCCTACAATGAGCAGTTCTTC.